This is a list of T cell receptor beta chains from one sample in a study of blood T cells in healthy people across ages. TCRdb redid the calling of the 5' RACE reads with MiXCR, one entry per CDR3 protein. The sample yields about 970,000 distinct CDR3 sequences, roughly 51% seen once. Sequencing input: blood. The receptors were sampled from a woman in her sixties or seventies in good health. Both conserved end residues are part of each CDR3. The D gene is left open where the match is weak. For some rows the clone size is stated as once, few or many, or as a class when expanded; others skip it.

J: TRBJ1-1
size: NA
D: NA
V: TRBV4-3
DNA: TGCGCCAGCAGCCAAGCGCGGTTGACGGGTGAAGCTTTCTTT
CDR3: CASSQARLTGEAFF

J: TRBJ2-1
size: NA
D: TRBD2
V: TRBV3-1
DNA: TGTGCCAGCAGCCAACCGTTGGGGACTAGCGGGATCGTAGGGGGGCAGTTCTTC
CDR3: CASSQPLGTSGIVGGQFF

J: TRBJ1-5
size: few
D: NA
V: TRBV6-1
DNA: TGTGCCAGCAGTGGCAATCAGCCCCAGCATTTT
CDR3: CASSGNQPQHF

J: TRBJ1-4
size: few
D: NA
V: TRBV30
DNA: TGTGCCTGGAGTGTCTATGAAAAACTGTTTTTT
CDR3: CAWSVYEKLFF

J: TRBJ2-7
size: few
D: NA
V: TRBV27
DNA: TGTGCCAGCAGTTTTAGGGCCCCGGGACACTCCTACGAGCAGTACTTC
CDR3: CASSFRAPGHSYEQYF

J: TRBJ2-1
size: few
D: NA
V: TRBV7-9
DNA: TGTGCCAGCAGCACCGGACTAAACAATGAGCAGTTCTTC
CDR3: CASSTGLNNEQFF

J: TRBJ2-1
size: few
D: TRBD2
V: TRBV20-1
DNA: TGCAGTGCTAGAGCCTCCGGGACTAGAAGCTATGAGCAGTTCTTC
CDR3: CSARASGTRSYEQFF

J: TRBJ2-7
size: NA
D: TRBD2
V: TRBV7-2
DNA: TGTGCCAGCAGCTTAGGAGGCGGGAGACGGTACGAGCAGTACTTC
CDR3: CASSLGGGRRYEQYF

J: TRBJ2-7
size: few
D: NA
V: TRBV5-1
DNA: TGCGCCAGCAGCTTACTCCTAGCGTCAAACAATGAGCAGTACTTC
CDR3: CASSLLLASNNEQYF

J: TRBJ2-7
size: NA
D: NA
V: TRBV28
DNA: TGTGCCAGCAGCTGGGGCGGAGACTCCTACGAGCAGTACTTC
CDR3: CASSWGGDSYEQYF

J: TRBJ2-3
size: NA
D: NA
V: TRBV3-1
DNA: TGTGCCACGGCTTTTGGGGTGGGAGATACGCAGTATTTT
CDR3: CATAFGVGDTQYF